This T cell receptor beta chain is drawn from a study of cytomegalovirus exposure and HLA in healthy donors. Study-level points and caveats: On later analysis, the bulk of CMV-associated TCR beta chains appeared to be HLA-restricted. Cytomegalovirus status, reportedly, was diagnosed with high specificity and sensitivity by the classifier.

A remark on this clone: Its antigen is unidentified.

V was pared by 0 bases and J by 7 bases, with 15 bases between. The CDR3 is 15 residues long. The germline CDR1 and CDR2 sequences are MNHNS and SASEGT. The PCR made use of 60 Vbeta and 13 Jbeta primers. Using immunoSEQ multiplex PCR, the repertoire was profiled, and TCRdb retains in-frame clones only, with some absent. Here the sample table reports just under 80,000 clones. The clonotype originates from a man in his late teens or twenties in good health and CMV-seropositive. The sample comprised PBMCs. The rearrangement joins TRBV6-1 to TRBJ1-2; D is perhaps TRBD1 (5 bases). The CDR3 region has the DNA TGTGCCAGCAGTGAAGCAAGGGTAGGGGATTTTGGCTACACCTTC. This translates into CASSEARVGDFGYTF.